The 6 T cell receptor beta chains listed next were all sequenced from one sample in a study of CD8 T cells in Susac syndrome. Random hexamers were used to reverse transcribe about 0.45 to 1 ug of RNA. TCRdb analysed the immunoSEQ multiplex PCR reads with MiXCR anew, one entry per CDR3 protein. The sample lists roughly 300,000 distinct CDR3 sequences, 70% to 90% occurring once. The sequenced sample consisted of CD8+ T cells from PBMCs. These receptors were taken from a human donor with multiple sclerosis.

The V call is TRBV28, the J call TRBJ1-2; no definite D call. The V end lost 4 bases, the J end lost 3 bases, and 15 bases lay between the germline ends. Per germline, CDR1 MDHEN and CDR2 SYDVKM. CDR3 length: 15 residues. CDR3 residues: CASSSVSDDDYGYTF. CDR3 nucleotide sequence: TGTGCCAGCAGTTCCGTGTCGGATGATGACTATGGCTACACCTTC.

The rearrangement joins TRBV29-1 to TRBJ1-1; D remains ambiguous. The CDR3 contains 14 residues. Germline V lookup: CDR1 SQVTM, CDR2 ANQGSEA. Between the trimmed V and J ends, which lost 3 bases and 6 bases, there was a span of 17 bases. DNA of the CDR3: TGCAGCGTTGAGCAGAATTCGATATATGCTGAAGCTTTCTTT. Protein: CSVEQNSIYAEAFF. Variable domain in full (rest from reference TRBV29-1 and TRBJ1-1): SAVISQKPSRDICQRGTSLTIQCQVDSQVTMMFWYRQQPGQSLTLIATANQGSEATYESGFVIDKFPISRPNLTFSTLTVSNMSPEDSSIYLCSVEQNSIYAEAFFGQGTRLTVV.

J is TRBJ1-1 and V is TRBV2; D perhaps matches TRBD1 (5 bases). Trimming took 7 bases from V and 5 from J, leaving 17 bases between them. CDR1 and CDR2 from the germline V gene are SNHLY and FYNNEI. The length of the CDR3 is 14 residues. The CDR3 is CASTPPEGRTEAFF. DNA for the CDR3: TGTGCCAGCACCCCCCCAGAGGGGAGGACTGAAGCTTTCTTT. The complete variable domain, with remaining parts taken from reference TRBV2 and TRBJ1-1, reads EPEVTQTPSHQVTQMGQEVILRCVPISNHLYFYWYRQILGQKVEFLVSFYNNEISEKSEIFDDQFSVERPDGSNFTLKIRSTKLEDSAMYFCASTPPEGRTEAFFGQGTRLTVV.

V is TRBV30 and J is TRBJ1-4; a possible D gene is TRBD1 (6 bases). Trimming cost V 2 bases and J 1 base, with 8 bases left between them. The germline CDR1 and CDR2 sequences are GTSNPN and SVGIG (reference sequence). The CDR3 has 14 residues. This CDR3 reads CAWSLTGTNEKLFF. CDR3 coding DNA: TGTGCCTGGAGTCTGACAGGAACTAATGAAAAACTGTTTTTT.

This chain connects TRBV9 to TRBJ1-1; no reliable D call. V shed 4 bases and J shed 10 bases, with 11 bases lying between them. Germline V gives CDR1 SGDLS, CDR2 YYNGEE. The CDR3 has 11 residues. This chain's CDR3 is CASSPRQRAFF. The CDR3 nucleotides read TGTGCCAGCAGCCCCCGCCAACGAGCTTTCTTT.

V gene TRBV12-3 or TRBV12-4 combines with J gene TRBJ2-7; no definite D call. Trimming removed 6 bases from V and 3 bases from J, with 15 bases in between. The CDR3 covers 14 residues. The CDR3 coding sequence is TGTGCCAGCAGCTCACGACAAACCCGCTACGAGCAGTACTTC. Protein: CASSSRQTRYEQYF.